These 14 T cell receptor beta chains originate from one sample sequenced in a study of a mutant IDH1 vaccine in newly diagnosed glioma. Time point noted: week 35, safety follow-up. In the vaccine, a single dose held 300 ug of the mutant IDH1 20-mer peptide, along with topical imiquimod. Their antigens remain unidentified. Generated by immunoSEQ multiplex PCR, the TCRdb table keeps only in-frame clones and is missing some. The sample has tens of thousands of clones, around 82% seen once. The material sequenced was PBMCs, taken from a glioma patient whose treatment included an IDH1 peptide vaccine. The receptors were gathered from a man aged 18 to 29 with glioma.

The chain has TRBV6-1 and TRBJ1-6; weak D call: TRBD1 (6 bases). Germline lookup yields CDR1 MNHNS and CDR2 SASEGT. This CDR3 contains 16 residues. V lost 1 base, J lost 0 bases, and 7 bases lay in between. The CDR3 DNA reads as TGTGCCAGCAGTGAAGTGGACAGCTCCTATAATTCACCCCTCCACTTT. The encoded protein is CASSEVDSSYNSPLHF.

This rearrangement joins TRBV6-1 to TRBJ1-5, with D possibly being TRBD1 (5 bases). V lost 4 bases, J lost 2 bases, and 15 bases lay in between. CDR3 length equals 16 residues. The germline gives CDR1 MNHNS, CDR2 SASEGT. The CDR3 loop reads CASSGDTGLGNQPQHF. The CDR3 nucleotides are TGTGCCAGCAGTGGGGATACGGGACTCGGCAATCAGCCCCAGCATTTT.

The chain carries TRBV18 and TRBJ1-1, with D possibly TRBD1 on 5 matching bases. This CDR3 is built from 17 residues. Germline CDR1 is KGHSH and CDR2 is LQKENI. V was shortened by 0 bases and J by 0 bases, with 14 bases between the two germline ends. The CDR3 bases are TGTGCCAGCTCACCACCGGGTATTACAGGCATGAACACTGAAGCTTTCTTT. As protein: CASSPPGITGMNTEAFF.

The chain employs TRBV30 and TRBJ2-1; a possible D gene is TRBD2 (6 bases). V was clipped by 1 base and J by 8 bases, with 15 bases between them. Germline assignment: CDR1 GTSNPN and CDR2 SVGIG (reference sequence). The CDR3 runs to 14 residues. The CDR3 DNA is TGTGCCTGGAGTGGAGGGCTAGCGTTCGATGAGCAGTTCTTC. This encodes CAWSGGLAFDEQFF. Full variable domain (outside the CDR3, taken from reference TRBV30 and TRBJ2-1): SQTIHQWPATLVQPVGSPLSLECTVEGTSNPNLYWYRQAAGRGLQLLFYSVGIGQISSEVPQNLSASRPQDRQFILSSKKLLLSDSGFYLCAWSGGLAFDEQFFGPGTRLTVL.

This chain links TRBV4-3 with TRBJ2-5; TRBD2 aligns across 8 bases. This CDR3 contains 16 residues. The J segment lost 4 bases and the V segment lost 0 bases, leaving 7 bases of the junction unmatched. Germline CDR1 is LGHNA and CDR2 is YSLEER. CDR3 DNA: TGCGCCAGCAGCCAAGAAGTTAGCGGGATCGGAGAGACCCAGTACTTC. Its protein product is CASSQEVSGIGETQYF.

J is TRBJ2-3 and V is TRBV4-2, with 13 bases fitting TRBD2. V gave up 6 bases and J gave up 4 bases; unmatched junction bases: 4. The length of the CDR3 is 15 residues. CDR1 is LGHNA, CDR2 YNFKEQ, per germline. The CDR3 protein is CASRLLAGGPDTQYF. The CDR3 DNA reads TGTGCCAGCAGACTACTAGCGGGGGGGCCAGATACGCAGTATTTT.

The V gene is TRBV7-2, the J gene TRBJ2-7; 12 nucleotides line up with TRBD2. Germline assignment: CDR1 SGHTA and CDR2 FQGNSA. The junction had 5 bases not matched to a gene; V was cut back by 5 bases and J by 3 bases. This CDR3 region has 15 residues. CDR3 sequence reads: CASSLTSGSRYEQYF. Here the CDR3 DNA reads TGTGCCAGCAGCCTGACTAGCGGGAGTCGCTACGAGCAGTACTTC.

The J gene is TRBJ1-1, the V gene TRBV2; 7 positions match TRBD1. V shed 4 bases and J 1 base; nucleotides not matched to a gene: 0. The CDR3 runs 13 residues. The V gene's germline CDR1 is SNHLY and CDR2 FYNNEI. CDR3 residues: CASSGQGNTEAFF. The CDR3 DNA follows: TGTGCCAGCAGTGGACAGGGGAACACTGAAGCTTTCTTT. Supplemented by reference TRBV2 and TRBJ1-1, the full variable domain reads EPEVTQTPSHQVTQMGQEVILRCVPISNHLYFYWYRQILGQKVEFLVSFYNNEISEKSEIFDDQFSVERPDGSNFTLKIRSTKLEDSAMYFCASSGQGNTEAFFGQGTRLTVV.

The chain has TRBV19 and TRBJ1-2; D is unclear. The CDR3 runs 13 residues. V lost 5 bases and J 2 bases, leaving 9 bases between the germline ends. CDR1 and CDR2 (germline): LNHDA, SQIVND (reference sequence). This chain's CDR3 is CASSFGLNYGYTF. The CDR3, as DNA: TGTGCCAGTAGTTTCGGACTGAACTATGGCTACACCTTC.

The chain combines TRBV5-8 with TRBJ1-4, with 12 bases fitting TRBD1. The CDR3 length is 17 residues. Germline CDR1 and CDR2: SGHTS and YDEGEE. J lost 7 bases, V lost 4 bases, and 11 bases had no gene match. CDR3 DNA: TGTGCCAGCAGCGGCCGGGACAGGGGGCGCTTAGCTGAAAAACTGTTTTTT. It is translated as CASSGRDRGRLAEKLFF.

The V gene is TRBV30, the J gene TRBJ2-1, with a possible D match to TRBD2 (5 bases). The germline V and J ends were trimmed by 4 bases and 4 bases, with 17 bases remaining between them. CDR1 is GTSNPN and CDR2 is SVGIG in the germline V gene (reference sequence). This CDR3 has 15 amino acids. CDR3 sequence: CAWNPRGLAYNEQFF. In nucleotides, the CDR3 is TGTGCCTGGAACCCGCGAGGGCTAGCATACAATGAGCAGTTCTTC.

This clone showed up just a few times. V gene TRBV14 combines with J gene TRBJ2-7; 15 bases align to TRBD2. Germline V gene lookup returns CDR1 SGHDN and CDR2 FVKESK. V lost 4 bases and J lost 0; bases outside the gene matches: 10. This CDR3 comprises 19 residues. The DNA for the CDR3 is TGTGCCAGCAGCCCTTTACCGGGACTAGCGGGAGGACCCTCCTACGAGCAGTACTTC. This encodes CASSPLPGLAGGPSYEQYF. Looking up the rest from reference TRBV14 and TRBJ2-7 gives the full variable domain: EAGVTQFPSHSVIEKGQTVTLRCDPISGHDNLYWYRRVMGKEIKFLLHFVKESKQDESGMPNNRFLAERTGGTYSTLKVQPAELEDSGVYFCASSPLPGLAGGPSYEQYFGPGTRLTVT.

This chain connects TRBV6-4 to TRBJ2-1; the D gene is possibly TRBD1 (5 bases). Germline loops: CDR1 MRHNA, CDR2 SNTAGT. There are 16 residues in the CDR3. V lost 5 bases and J 6 bases, leaving 20 bases between the germline ends. CDR3 loop: CASSPRGQVRSNEQFF. The CDR3 DNA reads TGTGCCAGCAGTCCCAGAGGACAAGTTAGGTCCAATGAGCAGTTCTTC.

The chain combines TRBV29-1 with TRBJ2-2, with 8 bases that match TRBD1. Germline CDR1 reads SQVTM; CDR2 reads ANQGSEA. Trimming cost V 8 bases and J 3 bases; bases outside gene matches: 2. CDR3 length: 12 residues. The CDR3 nucleotides are TGCAGCCACAGGGGGGACACCGGGGAGCTGTTTTTT. Amino acids: CSHRGDTGELFF.